Listed below are T cell receptor beta chains from one sample, sequenced in a study of identical twins. One entry per CDR3 protein results from TCRdb running MiXCR on the 5' RACE reads. The sample includes nearly 900,000 distinct CDR3 sequences, 9% to 15% seen only once; the top ten take about 1.5%. These same data were also listed under a study on yellow fever vaccine responses in identical twins.

Sequences were obtained from PBMCs. The source of these receptors is a woman aged 18 to 35 in good health. CDR3s leave out the opening cysteine and the closing phenylalanine or tryptophan. Fields, in order: V gene, clone size, J gene, CDR3 protein. Size is omitted from some rows. Given values are once, few, many or a class for expanded clones.

v_gene: TRBV9
abundance: few
j_gene: TRBJ2-2
CDR3aa: ASEGASRRRTGELF

v_gene: TRBV6-1
abundance: few
j_gene: TRBJ2-3
CDR3aa: ASSESAGEPTDTQY

v_gene: TRBV12-3/TRBV12-4
abundance: few
j_gene: TRBJ2-1
CDR3aa: ASSTRQTGLNEQF

v_gene: TRBV10-2
abundance: -
j_gene: TRBJ2-3
CDR3aa: ASSGTSGRAVDTQY

v_gene: TRBV20-1
abundance: few
j_gene: TRBJ1-6
CDR3aa: SARLGRWYNSPLH

v_gene: TRBV5-6
abundance: few
j_gene: TRBJ1-1
CDR3aa: ASNRQALNENTEAF

v_gene: TRBV10-3
abundance: few
j_gene: TRBJ2-7
CDR3aa: AISDDFYEQY

v_gene: TRBV7-6
abundance: -
j_gene: TRBJ2-2
CDR3aa: ASSRTSGDGELF

v_gene: TRBV4-1
abundance: -
j_gene: TRBJ2-1
CDR3aa: ASSQGVSSGSYNEQF

v_gene: TRBV3-1
abundance: once
j_gene: TRBJ2-5
CDR3aa: ASSQDREARWTDPGETQY